The T cell receptor (beta chain) under discussion was sequenced for a study of T cell changes during pregnancy in multiple sclerosis. CDR3 length equals 15 residues. Unmatched junction bases numbered 2, after V lost 1 base and J lost 4 bases. Germline values: CDR1 MNHEY, CDR2 SVGAGI. Sequenced by immunoSEQ multiplex PCR; TCRdb stores in-frame clones only, minus some. Among 55,000 to 65,000 clones listed, 93% were seen once. The chain recombines TRBV6-5 with TRBJ2-1, with TRBD2 matching over 9 bases. The source is a female donor with multiple sclerosis, enrolled in a pregnancy study. The source material was peripheral blood, sampled after pregnancy. The CDR3, as DNA: TGTGCCAGCAGTTACTTAGCGGGAGATTACAATGAGCAGTTCTTC. As protein: CASSYLAGDYNEQFF.